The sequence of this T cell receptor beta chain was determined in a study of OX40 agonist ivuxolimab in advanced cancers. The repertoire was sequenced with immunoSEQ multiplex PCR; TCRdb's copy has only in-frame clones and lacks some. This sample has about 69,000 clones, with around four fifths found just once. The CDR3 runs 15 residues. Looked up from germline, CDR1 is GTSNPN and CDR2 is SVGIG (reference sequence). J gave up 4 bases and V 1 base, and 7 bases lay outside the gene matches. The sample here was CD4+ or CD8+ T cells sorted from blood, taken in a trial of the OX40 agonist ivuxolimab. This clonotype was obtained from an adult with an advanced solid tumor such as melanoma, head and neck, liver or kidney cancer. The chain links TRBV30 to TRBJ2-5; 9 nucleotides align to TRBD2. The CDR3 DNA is TGTGCCTGGAGTGGGAGCGGGGGGCCGGTAGAGACCCAGTACTTC. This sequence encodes CAWSGSGGPVETQYF.